This T cell receptor (beta chain) stems from a study of shared clonotypes between healthy human individuals. Study-wide background: Researchers drew samples from two women and three men aged 18 to 49. General study findings and limits: Non-shared clonotypes were found to have lower generation probabilities than the clonotypes that were shared by all four of the sorted-subset donors.

The genomic DNA of each subset was split evenly across several immunoSEQ plates. The data were produced by immunoSEQ multiplex PCR, yet TCRdb's version contains in-frame clones alone and is incomplete. Of roughly 2.6 million clones listed, around 90% are singletons. Healthy adults negative for HIV, lacking recent acute infections or vaccinations, served as donors. Points on this clone: The antigen remains unidentified.

In germline, CDR1 is LNHDA, CDR2 SQIVND (reference sequence). V lost 10 bases to trimming and J lost 1 base, with 7 bases between them. CDR3 length: 11 amino acids. The sequenced sample consisted of naive CD4+ T cells sorted from blood. Subset given: CD45RA+ positively selected. The sequence was collected from a man aged 18 to 29 in good health. The rearrangement uses TRBV19 and TRBJ1-2; D call uncertain. This CDR3 is CATALNYGYTF. Written as DNA, the CDR3 is TGTGCCACAGCCCTTAACTATGGCTACACCTTC.